Shown below are 3 T cell receptor beta chains from a single sample sequenced in a study of graft-versus-host responses after intestinal transplantation. Which antigens these TCRs recognize remains unknown. The data were produced by immunoSEQ multiplex PCR, yet TCRdb's version contains in-frame clones alone and is incomplete. The sample lists approximately 120,000 clones, 90% to 95% seen once, with roughly 0.16% in the top ten. This material consisted of unstimulated CD4+ T cells sorted from spleen or lymph node cells, taken before intestinal transplant. These receptors were collected from a human donor who received an intestinal transplant.

Remarks on this clone: One junction end does not reproduce the germline sequence, and a read error may be involved. V is TRBV10-2 and J is TRBJ1-5; D may be TRBD1 (5 bases). CDR1 WSHSY and CDR2 SAAADI come from the germline V gene. The CDR3 loop spans 15 amino acids. The chain's CDR3 is CASGERGNGNQPQHF. The CDR3 DNA sequence: TGCGCCAGCGGTGAGAGGGGCAACGGCAATCAGCCCCAGCATTTT.

This clone was observed once. The chain couples TRBV5-1 to TRBJ2-5, with D perhaps TRBD1 or TRBD2 (6 bases each). V was clipped by 4 bases and J by 5 bases, with 24 bases between them. Germline values: CDR1 SGHRS, CDR2 YFSETQ. This CDR3 spans 17 amino acids. The CDR3 sequence: CASSAYFTGPGEETQYF. The CDR3 bases are TGCGCCAGCAGCGCCTACTTTACAGGGCCGGGGGAGGAGACCCAGTACTTC.

The gene calls are TRBV6-4 and TRBJ2-1; 7 positions match TRBD2. The germline gives CDR1 MRHNA, CDR2 SNTAGT. V lost 8 bases, J lost 10 bases, and 11 bases stayed unmatched. The CDR3 spans 13 residues. DNA for the CDR3: TGTGCCAGCGCGGCAGGAGTGGGGGGGGAGCAGTTCTTC. Its translation is CASAAGVGGEQFF.